The sequence of this TCR beta chain was determined in a study of control samples from healthy donors and cancer patients. Data came from immunoSEQ multiplex PCR; TCRdb stores just in-frame clones and leaves some out. This table has approximately 190,000 clones, 91% appearing once. CDR1 and CDR2 (germline): SGHTS, YDEGEE. The ends were cut back, 0 bases at V and 6 bases at J, with 12 bases in the middle. The CDR3 has 15 amino acids. Sequenced input: blood. The clonotype comes from a man aged 25-45 years in good health. The J gene is TRBJ1-4, the V gene TRBV5-8; a possible D gene is TRBD1 (5 bases). CDR3 protein: CASSLARTYDEKLFF. CDR3 bases: TGTGCCAGCAGCTTGGCTCGGACATACGATGAAAAACTGTTTTTT.